This is a list of T cell receptor beta chains from one sample in a study of blood T cell repertoires in COVID-19. Clones were read by immunoSEQ multiplex PCR, and TCRdb kept only the in-frame ones, dropping some. The sample lists approximately 94,000 clones; about 85% were seen once. Input material: peripheral blood. These receptors were taken from a man aged 45-65 years with active or convalescent COVID-19. CDR3s include the opening cysteine and the closing phenylalanine or tryptophan. D genes are given only for firm matches. Clone size is not always given. Where it is, it says once, few, many or a class for expanded clones.

d_call j_call clone_size v_call cdr3_aa cdr3_nt
TRBD1 TRBJ1-6 - TRBV5-1 CASSLGQGGHSPLHF TGCGCCAGCAGCTTGGGACAGGGGGGACACTCACCCCTCCACTTT
TRBD1 TRBJ1-1 - TRBV5-1 CASSGGQPNTEAFF TGCGCCAGCAGCGGGGGACAGCCGAACACTGAAGCTTTCTTT
TRBD1 TRBJ2-7 - TRBV10-1 CASSPDRGYEQYF TGCGCCAGCAGCCCGGACAGGGGCTACGAGCAGTACTTC
- TRBJ2-5 - TRBV25-1 CASSESGYSETQYF TGTGCCAGCAGTGAGTCAGGGTATTCAGAGACCCAGTACTTC
TRBD2 TRBJ2-7 - TRBV10-2 CASSGTSGEQYF TGCGCCAGCAGTGGGACTAGCGGCGAGCAGTACTTC
- TRBJ2-4 - TRBV18 CASSPTASENIQYF TGTGCCAGCTCACCAACCGCGTCTGAAAACATTCAGTACTTC
- TRBJ1-5 - TRBV5-8 CASSLEGGGNQPQHF TGTGCCAGCAGCTTGGAAGGGGGGGGAAATCAGCCCCAGCATTTT
- TRBJ1-1 - TRBV5-4 CASSLPGETSTEAFF TGTGCCAGCAGCCTTCCAGGGGAGACAAGCACTGAAGCTTTCTTT
- TRBJ2-3 - TRBV4-1 CASSSLARERTDTQYF TGCGCCAGCAGCTCATTAGCACGGGAGCGGACAGATACGCAGTATTTT
- TRBJ2-6 - TRBV10-3 CAIRSGILLTF TGTGCCATCAGATCCGGGATCCTCTTGACTTTC
TRBD2 TRBJ2-1 - TRBV3-1/TRBV3-2 CASSPTSASYNEQFF TGTGCCAGCAGCCCGACTAGCGCCTCCTACAATGAGCAGTTCTTC
TRBD1 TRBJ1-3 once TRBV19 CASNEGQVGNTIYF TGTGCCAGCAACGAAGGACAGGTTGGAAACACCATATATTTT
- TRBJ2-7 - TRBV21-1 CASRTKRPGSYEQYF TGTGCCAGCAGAACCAAGCGGCCAGGCTCCTACGAGCAGTACTTC
TRBD1 TRBJ2-2 - TRBV24-1 CATSDRQGSTGELFF TGTGCCACCAGTGATCGACAGGGGAGCACCGGGGAGCTGTTTTTT
TRBD1 TRBJ1-1 - TRBV11-2 CASSRQGWETEAFF TGTGCCAGCAGTAGACAGGGGTGGGAGACTGAAGCTTTCTTT
- TRBJ2-5 - TRBV23-1 CASSQLDPSGRGAETQYF TGCGCCAGCAGTCAGTTGGATCCTAGCGGTCGGGGGGCAGAGACCCAGTACTTC
- TRBJ1-2 - TRBV4-1 CASSQDEAGGSGYTF TGCGCCAGCAGCCAAGATGAGGCGGGGGGCTCTGGCTACACCTTC
TRBD2 TRBJ2-2 - TRBV24-1 CATSDLRAGDLTGELFF TGTGCCACCAGTGATCTTAGAGCGGGAGACCTCACCGGGGAGCTGTTTTTT
- TRBJ1-3 - TRBV19 CATQGVRHTIYF TGTGCCACCCAGGGCGTTCGGCACACCATATATTTT
- TRBJ2-5 - TRBV7-9 CAINTGQGGETQYF TGTGCCATCAACACGGGGCAGGGAGGCGAGACCCAGTACTTC
TRBD1 TRBJ1-4 - TRBV7-8 CASSLGGQGAHEKLFF TGTGCCAGCAGCTTAGGCGGACAGGGGGCGCATGAAAAACTGTTTTTT
- TRBJ1-1 - TRBV18 CASEQLPNTEAFF TGTGCCAGCGAACAGCTTCCGAACACTGAAGCTTTCTTT
- TRBJ1-5 - TRBV6-1 CASSDDRDQPQHF TGTGCCAGCAGTGACGACAGAGATCAGCCCCAGCATTTT
- TRBJ2-7 - TRBV12-5 CASGQYRFPFVDEQYF TGTGCTAGTGGTCAGTACAGGTTTCCTTTTGTAGACGAGCAGTACTTC
- TRBJ2-2 few TRBV29-1 CSVVGAQMGGELFF TGCAGCGTTGTGGGGGCCCAAATGGGTGGGGAGCTGTTTTTT
- TRBJ2-5 - TRBV11-2 CASSLAFDGGQETQYF TGTGCCAGCAGCTTAGCCTTTGACGGCGGACAGGAGACCCAGTACTTC
- TRBJ2-7 - TRBV11-2 CASSLVDTTYEQYF TGTGCCAGCAGCTTAGTCGACACCACCTACGAGCAGTACTTC
- TRBJ1-1 - TRBV29-1 CSVVNTEAFF TGCAGCGTCGTGAACACTGAAGCTTTCTTT
- TRBJ1-1 - TRBV30 CAWSRGDEAFF TGTGCCTGGAGTAGGGGCGATGAAGCTTTCTTT
TRBD1 TRBJ2-5 - TRBV3-1/TRBV3-2 CASSQLTGTEEETQYF TGTGCCAGCAGCCAACTAACCGGGACAGAAGAAGAGACCCAGTACTTC
TRBD2 TRBJ2-2 - TRBV9 CASTPGGVPGELFF TGTGCCAGCACGCCGGGAGGGGTCCCCGGGGAGCTGTTTTTT
TRBD1 TRBJ1-4 - TRBV12-5 CASGLGTGPNEKLFF TGTGCTAGTGGTTTAGGGACAGGGCCTAATGAAAAACTGTTTTTT
TRBD1 TRBJ2-3 - TRBV25-1 CASSEQGQGPGTDTQYF TGTGCCAGCAGTGAGCAAGGACAGGGTCCGGGCACAGATACGCAGTATTTT
- TRBJ2-4 - TRBV29-1 CSVGTGNKNIQYF TGCAGCGTTGGAACAGGCAACAAAAACATTCAGTACTTC
- TRBJ2-7 - TRBV5-1 CASSLAAGFDEQYF TGCGCCAGCAGCTTGGCGGCAGGGTTCGACGAGCAGTACTTC
- TRBJ2-6 once TRBV5-1 CASKSSSGANVLTF TGCGCCAGCAAGTCGAGCTCTGGGGCCAACGTCCTGACTTTC
- TRBJ2-7 - TRBV2 CASRGGSYEQYF TGTGCCAGCAGGGGCGGGTCCTACGAGCAGTACTTC
TRBD1 TRBJ2-7 - TRBV2 CASARETGGHEQYF TGTGCCAGCGCTCGGGAGACAGGGGGCCACGAGCAGTACTTC
- TRBJ2-1 - TRBV6-5 CASSYGRGGEFF TGTGCCAGCAGTTACGGTCGAGGGGGGGAGTTCTTC
- TRBJ1-6 - TRBV29-1 CSVGANREMRFGSPLHF TGCAGCGTTGGGGCTAACAGGGAGATGCGGTTTGGTTCACCCCTCCACTTT
- TRBJ1-1 - TRBV12-2 CASRLIPGGSTEAFF TGTGCAAGTCGCTTAATACCAGGAGGGAGCACTGAAGCTTTCTTT
TRBD1 TRBJ1-6 - TRBV19 CASSADRGYSPLHF TGTGCCAGTAGTGCCGACAGGGGATATTCACCCCTCCACTTT
- TRBJ1-6 - TRBV6-1 CASSEIQTGYNSPLHF TGTGCCAGCAGTGAAATTCAGACAGGCTATAATTCACCCCTCCACTTT